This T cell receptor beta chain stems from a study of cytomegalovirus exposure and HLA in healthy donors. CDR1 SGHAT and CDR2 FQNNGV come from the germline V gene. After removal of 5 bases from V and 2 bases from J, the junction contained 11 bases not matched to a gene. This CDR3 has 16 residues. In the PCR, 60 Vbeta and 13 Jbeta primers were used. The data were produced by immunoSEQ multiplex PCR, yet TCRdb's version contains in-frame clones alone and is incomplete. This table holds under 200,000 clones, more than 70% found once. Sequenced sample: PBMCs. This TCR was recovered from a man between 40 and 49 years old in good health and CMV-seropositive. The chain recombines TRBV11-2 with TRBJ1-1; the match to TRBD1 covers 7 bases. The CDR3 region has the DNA TGTGCCAGCAGCCCTTGGGACAGACAAAAAAACACTGAAGCTTTCTTT. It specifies CASSPWDRQKNTEAFF.